This T cell receptor beta chain is from a study of blood T cell repertoires in COVID-19. Study-wide background: Recovered status in Cohort 3 required two negative PCRs, clearance, or symptom resolution.

V lost 4 bases and J 5 bases, leaving 14 bases between the germline ends. The CDR3 has 14 residues. CDR1 is SGHVS and CDR2 is FQNEAQ in the germline V gene. Clones were read by immunoSEQ multiplex PCR, and TCRdb kept only the in-frame ones, dropping some. The sample yields more than 300,000 clones, about 89% seen once. V is TRBV7-8 and J is TRBJ1-2; a weak D match, TRBD1 (5 bases). The source is a man between 35 and 55 years old in a cohort exposed to, infected with or recovered from COVID-19 (not recorded which). Sequencing was performed on PBMCs or T cells enriched from blood (not recorded which). The CDR3 sequence is CASSSRTPFYGYTF. CDR3 DNA sequence: TGTGCCAGCAGCTCGAGGACACCCTTTTATGGCTACACCTTC.